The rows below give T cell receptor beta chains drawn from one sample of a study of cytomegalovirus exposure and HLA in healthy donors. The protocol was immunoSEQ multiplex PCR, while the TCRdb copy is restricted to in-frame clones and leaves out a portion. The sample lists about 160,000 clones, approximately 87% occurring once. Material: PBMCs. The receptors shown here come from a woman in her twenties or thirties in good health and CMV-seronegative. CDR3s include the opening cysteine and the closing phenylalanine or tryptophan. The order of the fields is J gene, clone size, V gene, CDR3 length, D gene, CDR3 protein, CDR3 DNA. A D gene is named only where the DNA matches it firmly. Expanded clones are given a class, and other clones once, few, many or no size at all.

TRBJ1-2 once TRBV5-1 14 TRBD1 CASSRTTGLDGYTF TGCGCCAGCAGCCGGACGACAGGGCTGGACGGCTACACCTTC
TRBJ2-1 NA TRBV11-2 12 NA CASSSTYNEQFF TGTGCCAGCAGCTCTACTTACAATGAGCAGTTCTTC
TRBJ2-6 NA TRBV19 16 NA CASSIQIFGGANVLTF TGTGCCAGTAGTATTCAGATCTTCGGTGGGGCCAACGTCCTGACTTTC
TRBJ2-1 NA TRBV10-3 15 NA CAISESRDPLAEQFF TGTGCCATCAGTGAGTCCCGGGATCCCTTAGCGGAGCAGTTCTTC
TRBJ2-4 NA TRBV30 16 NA CAWSVRVGLAKNIQYF TGTGCCTGGAGTGTACGGGTGGGCCTAGCCAAAAACATTCAGTACTTC
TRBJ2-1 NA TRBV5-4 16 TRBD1 CASSLGYRTGYNEQFF TGTGCCAGCAGCTTGGGTTATCGGACAGGCTACAATGAGCAGTTCTTC
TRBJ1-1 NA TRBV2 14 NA CASSVGRRFAEAFF TGTGCCAGCAGTGTAGGACGGAGGTTTGCTGAAGCTTTCTTT
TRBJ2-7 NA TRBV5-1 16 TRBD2 CASSTRSGTSSYEQYF TGCGCCAGCAGCACGAGATCCGGGACTAGCTCCTACGAGCAGTACTTC
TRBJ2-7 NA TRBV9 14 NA CASSVEQGPYEQYF TGTGCCAGCAGCGTAGAGCAGGGCCCCTACGAGCAGTACTTC
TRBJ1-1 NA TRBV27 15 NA CASLQVGSRNTEAFF TGTGCCAGCCTCCAGGTGGGGAGCCGGAACACTGAAGCTTTCTTT
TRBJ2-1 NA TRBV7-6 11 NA CASSLGNEQFF TGTGCCAGCAGCTTAGGCAATGAGCAGTTCTTC
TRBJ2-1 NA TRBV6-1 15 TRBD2 CASSESRGGSHEQFF TGTGCCAGCAGTGAATCCCGGGGGGGGAGTCATGAGCAGTTCTTC
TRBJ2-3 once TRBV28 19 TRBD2 CASSRRGTSGRIETDTQYF TGTGCCAGCAGCCGCCGCGGGACTAGCGGGAGGATTGAAACAGATACGCAGTATTTT
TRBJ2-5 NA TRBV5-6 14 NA CASSDTGTLETQYF TGTGCCAGCAGCGACACCGGGACTTTAGAGACCCAGTACTTC
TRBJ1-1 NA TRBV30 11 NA CACPGGTEAFF TGTGCCTGCCCGGGGGGCACTGAAGCTTTCTTT
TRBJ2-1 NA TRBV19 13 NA CASNREKTNEQFF TGTGCCAGTAATCGCGAAAAGACCAATGAGCAGTTCTTC
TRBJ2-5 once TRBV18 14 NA CASSPQTGQETQYF TGTGCCAGCTCACCTCAGACAGGCCAAGAGACCCAGTACTTC
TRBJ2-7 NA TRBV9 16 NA CASSVGGQTFSYEQYF TGTGCCAGCAGCGTCGGCGGACAGACCTTTTCCTACGAGCAGTACTTC
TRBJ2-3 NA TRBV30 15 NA CAWRGFNRRADTQYF TGTGCCTGGAGGGGTTTTAATAGGCGCGCAGATACGCAGTATTTT
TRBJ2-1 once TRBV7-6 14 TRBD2 CASSLASGINEQFF TGTGCCAGCAGCTTAGCTAGCGGGATCAATGAGCAGTTCTTC
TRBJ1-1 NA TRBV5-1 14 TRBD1 CASSFAGGNTEAFF TGCGCCAGCAGCTTCGCAGGGGGGAACACTGAAGCTTTCTTT
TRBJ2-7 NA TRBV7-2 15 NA CASSFLLSGSYEQYF TGTGCCAGCAGCTTCCTTCTTAGCGGATCCTACGAGCAGTACTTC
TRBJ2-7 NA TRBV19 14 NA CASSPRVLGGEQYF TGTGCCAGTAGTCCGCGGGTATTAGGGGGAGAGCAGTACTTC
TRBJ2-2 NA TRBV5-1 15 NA CASSQQRQDTGELFF TGCGCCAGCAGCCAGCAACGACAGGACACCGGGGAGCTGTTTTTT
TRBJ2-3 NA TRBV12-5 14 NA CASGSWQHTDTQYF TGTGCTAGTGGTTCCTGGCAGCACACAGATACGCAGTATTTT
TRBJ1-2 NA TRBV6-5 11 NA CASSDQISVTF TGTGCCAGCAGTGACCAGATCTCGGTAACCTTC
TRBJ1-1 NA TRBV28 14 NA CASSPLGLNTEAFF TGTGCCAGCAGTCCCCTCGGGTTGAACACTGAAGCTTTCTTT